The sequence of this T cell receptor beta chain was determined in a study of shared clonotypes between healthy human individuals. Study information: Per donor, CD8 memory used one plate, CD8 naive used two, CD4 memory used three and CD4 naive used three.

In regard to this clone: The antigen is undetermined.

The study's findings and limits: The rarefaction results pointed to incomplete sorted-subset sequencing despite large depth. Generation probabilities were higher for clonotypes shared across all four sorted-subset donors than for unshared ones.

Per the original methods: ImmunoSEQ yielded junction-only sequences lacking quality scores, so filtering differed. Profiled with immunoSEQ multiplex PCR; TCRdb holds only in-frame clones, not every one. V and J calls and clone size follow that table, whereas D and trimming were derived from the DNA. The table has around 2.3 million clones, 95% seen once. Sequences were obtained from naive CD4+ T cells sorted from blood. Subset reported: CD45RA+ positively selected. This TCR was recovered from a man between 18 and 29 years old in good health.

CDR3 loop: CASSLQTGGRREPQHF. The CDR3 bases are TGTGCCAGCAGTTTACAGACAGGGGGCCGGAGGGAGCCCCAGCATTTT. The genes are TRBV28 and TRBJ1-5; 10 nucleotides line up with TRBD1. Germline V CDR1 and CDR2: MDHEN, SYDVKM. The CDR3 sequence is 16 residues long. Trimming took 2 bases from V and 8 from J; bases not matched to a gene: 9.